Listed below are T cell receptor beta chains from one sample, sequenced in a study of regulatory T cells in long-lasting Graves disease. MiXCR, applied by TCRdb to the multiplex PCR reads, yields one record per CDR3 protein. The data show around 430,000 distinct CDR3 sequences, under 25% seen once. Sequences were derived from peripheral blood mononuclear cells (PBMCs), sampled when the disease was refractory, from a patient treated with antithyroid drugs. Every receptor here comes from a female donor with Graves disease. The CDR3 runs from the conserved cysteine through the conserved F or W. The D gene is left open where the match is weak. Size values are once, few and many counts, or a class for expanded clones, and some rows have none.

TRBV7-3	.	TRBJ2-3	TRBD1	CASSSGQWGTDTQYF	TGTGCCAGCAGCTCGGGACAGTGGGGAACAGATACGCAGTATTTT
TRBV7-2	many	TRBJ1-1	.	CACGLFMNTEAFF	TGTGCCTGCGGGCTGTTCATGAACACTGAAGCTTTCTTT
TRBV7-6	few	TRBJ2-7	.	CASSFRDVAYEQYF	TGTGCCAGCAGCTTCCGGGACGTCGCCTACGAGCAGTACTTC
TRBV30	.	TRBJ1-5	.	CAWSEANQPQHF	TGTGCCTGGAGTGAAGCGAATCAGCCCCAGCATTTT
TRBV7-2	many	TRBJ2-7	.	CASSLVGDPTYEQYF	TGTGCCAGCAGCTTAGTAGGGGACCCGACCTACGAGCAGTACTTC
TRBV6-1	.	TRBJ2-2	TRBD1	CAIVIRADRGFGELFF	TGTGCCATAGTGATCCGCGCGGACAGGGGGTTCGGGGAGCTGTTTTTT
TRBV28	many	TRBJ1-2	.	CASSALGLNYGYTF	TGTGCCAGCAGTGCCCTGGGTTTGAACTATGGCTACACCTTC
TRBV15	many	TRBJ2-7	.	CATRPNYEQYF	TGTGCCACCAGGCCGAACTACGAGCAGTACTTC
TRBV27	few	TRBJ1-1	.	CASTSRTEAFF	TGTGCCAGCACGTCGAGGACTGAAGCTTTCTTT
TRBV5-6	few	TRBJ1-6	TRBD1	CASSLALQGASPLHF	TGTGCCAGCAGCTTGGCCTTGCAGGGGGCTTCACCCCTCCACTTT
TRBV2	many	TRBJ1-5	TRBD1	CASSEATGGGNQPQHF	TGTGCCAGCAGTGAAGCGACAGGGGGAGGGAATCAGCCCCAGCATTTT
TRBV9	.	TRBJ2-2	TRBD2	CASSLSGSYTGELFF	TGTGCCAGCAGCCTAAGCGGGAGTTACACCGGGGAGCTGTTTTTT
TRBV12-3/TRBV12-4	.	TRBJ2-7	TRBD1	CASSPHRGEQYF	TGTGCCAGCAGTCCTCACAGGGGCGAGCAGTACTTC
TRBV7-2	many	TRBJ2-7	.	CASSLTSGTASYEQYF	TGTGCCAGCAGCTTAACGTCCGGAACGGCGTCCTACGAGCAGTACTTC
TRBV20-1	many	TRBJ1-5	.	CSISGSQQPQHF	TGCAGTATTTCAGGGTCTCAACAGCCCCAGCATTTT
TRBV5-4	.	TRBJ2-3	.	CASSLTGWTPESIWQYF	TGTGCCAGCAGCTTGACCGGCTGGACACCCGAGAGCATATGGCAGTATTTT